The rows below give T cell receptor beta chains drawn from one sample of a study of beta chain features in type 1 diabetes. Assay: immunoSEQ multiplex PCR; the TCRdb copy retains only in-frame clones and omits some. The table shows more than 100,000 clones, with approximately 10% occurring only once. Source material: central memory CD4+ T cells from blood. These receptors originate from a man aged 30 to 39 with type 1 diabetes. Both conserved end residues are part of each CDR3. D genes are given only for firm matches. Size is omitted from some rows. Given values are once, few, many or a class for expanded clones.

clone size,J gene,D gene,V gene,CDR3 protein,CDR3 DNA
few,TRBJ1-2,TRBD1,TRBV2,CASKDREAAYGYTF,TGTGCCAGCAAGGACAGGGAAGCAGCCTATGGCTACACCTTC
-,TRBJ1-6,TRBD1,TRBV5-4,CASSQRGQVNSPLHF,TGTGCCAGCAGCCAAAGGGGACAGGTTAATTCACCCCTCCACTTT
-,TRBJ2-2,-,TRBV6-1,CASSDSGSTGELFF,TGTGCCAGCAGTGATTCAGGTTCCACCGGGGAGCTGTTTTTT
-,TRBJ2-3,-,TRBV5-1,CASSSTEKASTDTQYF,TGCGCCAGCAGCTCCACAGAAAAGGCTAGCACAGATACGCAGTATTTT
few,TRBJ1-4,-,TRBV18,CASSYDRTNEKLFF,TGTGCCAGCTCATACGACAGGACTAATGAAAAACTGTTTTTT
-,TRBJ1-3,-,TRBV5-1,CASSLAPQFSSGNTIYF,TGCGCCAGCAGCTTGGCACCTCAGTTTTCCTCTGGAAACACCATATATTTT
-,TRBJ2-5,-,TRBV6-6,CASAADMETQYF,TGTGCCAGCGCAGCAGACATGGAGACCCAGTACTTC
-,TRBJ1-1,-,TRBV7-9,CASSSQPRGTEAFF,TGTGCCAGCAGCTCACAGCCTCGGGGCACTGAAGCTTTCTTT
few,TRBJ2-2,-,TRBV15,CATAPHNTGELFF,TGTGCCACCGCGCCCCATAACACCGGGGAGCTGTTTTTT
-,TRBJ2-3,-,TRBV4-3,CASSSRQGGGTDTQYF,TGCGCCAGCAGCTCCCGACAGGGAGGAGGCACAGATACGCAGTATTTT
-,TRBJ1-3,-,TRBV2,CARGDTGNTIYF,TGTGCCAGAGGGGATACTGGAAACACCATATATTTT
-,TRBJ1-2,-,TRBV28,CASQRVGYGYTF,TGTGCCAGCCAAAGAGTCGGCTATGGCTACACCTTC
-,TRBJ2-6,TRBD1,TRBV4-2,CASSQETGATGANVLTF,TGTGCCAGCAGCCAAGAAACAGGGGCCACCGGGGCCAACGTCCTGACTTTC
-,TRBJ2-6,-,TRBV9,CASSLRRMGANVLTF,TGTGCCAGCAGCCTGAGGAGGATGGGGGCCAACGTCCTGACTTTC
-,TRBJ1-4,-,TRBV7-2,CASSVQTNEKLFF,TGTGCCAGCAGCGTACAAACTAATGAAAAACTGTTTTTT
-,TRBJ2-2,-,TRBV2,CASSQDIAGELFF,TGTGCCAGCAGCCAGGACATTGCAGGGGAGCTGTTTTTT
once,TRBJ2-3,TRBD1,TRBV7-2,CASRTGQATDTQYF,TGTGCCAGCAGGACGGGACAGGCCACAGATACGCAGTATTTT
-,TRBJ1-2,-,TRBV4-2,CASSPPGRGPKGYTF,TGTGCCAGCAGCCCCCCGGGGCGGGGGCCTAAAGGCTACACCTTC
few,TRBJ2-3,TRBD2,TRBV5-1,CASLRGGSTDTQYF,TGCGCCAGTTTACGGGGGGGAAGCACAGATACGCAGTATTTT
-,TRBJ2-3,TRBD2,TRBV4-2,CASSDRLAGVGTDTQYF,TGTGCCAGCAGCGACCGGCTAGCGGGGGTGGGTACAGATACGCAGTATTTT
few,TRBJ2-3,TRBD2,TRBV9,CASSHGGGTSGEISTDTQYF,TGTGCCAGCAGCCACGGTGGGGGGACTAGCGGGGAGATTAGCACAGATACGCAGTATTTT
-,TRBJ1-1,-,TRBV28,CASRPGGGGTEAFF,TGTGCCAGCAGGCCCGGGGGGGGCGGCACTGAAGCTTTCTTT
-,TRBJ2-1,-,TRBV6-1,CASTTGERHNEQFF,TGTGCCAGCACTACGGGAGAAAGGCACAATGAGCAGTTCTTC
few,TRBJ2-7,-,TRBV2,CASSAQGLTYEQYF,TGTGCCAGCAGTGCGCAGGGGCTAACCTACGAGCAGTACTTC
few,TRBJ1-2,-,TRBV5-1,CASSSTEYGYTF,TGCGCCAGCAGCTCTACGGAGTATGGCTACACCTTC
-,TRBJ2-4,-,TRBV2,CASSGAQATIQYF,TGTGCCAGCAGTGGGGCTCAAGCCACCATTCAGTACTTC
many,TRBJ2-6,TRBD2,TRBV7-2,CASGGVSGANVLTF,TGTGCCAGCGGGGGGGTGTCCGGGGCCAACGTCCTGACTTTC
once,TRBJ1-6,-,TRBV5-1,CASSTEGGYSPLHF,TGCGCCAGCAGCACGGAGGGAGGGTACTCACCCCTCCACTTT
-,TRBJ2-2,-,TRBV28,CASSPAFRSTGELFF,TGTGCCAGCTCCCCGGCCTTCAGGTCGACCGGGGAGCTGTTTTTT
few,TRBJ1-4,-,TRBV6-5,CASSRSANNEKLFF,TGTGCCAGCAGTAGATCCGCTAATAATGAAAAACTGTTTTTT
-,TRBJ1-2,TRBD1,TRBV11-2,CASWETQGAYGYTF,TGTGCCAGCTGGGAGACCCAGGGGGCTTATGGCTACACCTTC
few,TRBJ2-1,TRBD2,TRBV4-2,CASSRGSGGDDNEQFF,TGTGCCAGCAGCCGGGGGAGCGGGGGGGATGACAATGAGCAGTTCTTC
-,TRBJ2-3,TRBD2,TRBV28,CASSNLLSGESTDTQYF,TGTGCCAGCAGTAACTTATTAAGCGGGGAGAGCACAGATACGCAGTATTTT
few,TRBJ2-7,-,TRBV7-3,CASSAGAGYEQYF,TGTGCCAGCAGCGCAGGGGCGGGCTACGAGCAGTACTTC
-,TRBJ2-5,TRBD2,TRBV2,CASSTSRGGEETQYF,TGTGCCAGCAGTACGTCCCGCGGGGGAGAAGAGACCCAGTACTTC
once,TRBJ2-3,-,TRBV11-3,CASSQAGYSTDTQYF,TGTGCCAGCAGCCAGGCGGGGTATAGCACAGATACGCAGTATTTT
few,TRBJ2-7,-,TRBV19,CASMPGGFPYEQYF,TGTGCCAGTATGCCAGGAGGCTTCCCTTACGAGCAGTACTTC
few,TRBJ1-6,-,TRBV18,CASSPGRARGDSPLHF,TGTGCCAGCTCACCAGGTCGGGCAAGGGGTGATTCACCCCTCCACTTT
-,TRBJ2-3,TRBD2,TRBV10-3,CATVKETSGVTQYF,TGTGCCACAGTGAAAGAGACTAGCGGGGTTACGCAGTATTTT
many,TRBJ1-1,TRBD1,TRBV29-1,CSVGTGSNTEAFF,TGCAGCGTTGGGACAGGGTCTAACACTGAAGCTTTCTTT
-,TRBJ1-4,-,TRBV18,CASSPTTNEKLFF,TGTGCCAGCTCACCTACAACTAATGAAAAACTGTTTTTT
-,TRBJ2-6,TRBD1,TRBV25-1,CASSEWGQGSNVLTF,TGTGCCAGCAGTGAATGGGGACAGGGGTCCAACGTCCTGACTTTC
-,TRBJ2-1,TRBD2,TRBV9,CASSVVSGGDLREQFF,TGTGCCAGCAGCGTAGTTAGCGGGGGGGACCTTCGGGAGCAGTTCTTC
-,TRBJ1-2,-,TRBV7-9,CASSRWTDGGYTF,TGTGCCAGCAGTCGATGGACAGACGGTGGCTACACCTTC
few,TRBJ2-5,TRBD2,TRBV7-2,CASSLGLAAQETQYF,TGTGCCAGCAGCCTGGGACTAGCGGCTCAAGAGACCCAGTACTTC